Each of the 17 T cell receptor beta chains below was sequenced from the same sample in a study of blood T cells in healthy people across ages. Using a J-beta primer mix together with a sample-barcoded 5' primer, a second PCR was run for roughly 6 to 12 cycles. TCRdb reprocessed the 5' RACE reads with MiXCR, giving one entry per CDR3 protein. This table holds fewer than 600,000 distinct CDR3 sequences, about 26% found once. These same data were also listed under a study on T cells of mothers and their children.

The sample comprised blood. These receptors originate from a boy aged 2-9 years in good health.

The chain uses TRBV7-8 and TRBJ2-3; 11 bases line up with TRBD2. Unmatched junction bases numbered 9, after V lost 1 base and J lost 6 bases. CDR1 SGHVS and CDR2 FQNEAQ come from the germline V gene. The CDR3 extends over 17 amino acids. CDR3 loop: CASSLVFSGGARDTQYF. In DNA, the CDR3 is TGTGCCAGCAGCTTAGTTTTTAGCGGGGGGGCCCGGGATACGCAGTATTTT.

Ten or more counts support this clonotype. The chain carries TRBV3-1 and TRBJ2-2; 11 bases are a match to TRBD2. Germline assignment: CDR1 LGHDT and CDR2 YNNKEL (reference sequence). V shed 4 bases and J 6 bases; nucleotides not matched to a gene: 7. The CDR3 is 16 amino acids. The CDR3 protein is CASSRTSGSLSGELFF. CDR3 nucleotides: TGTGCCAGCAGCCGCACTAGCGGGAGTCTGTCCGGGGAGCTGTTTTTT.

The gene calls are TRBV6-2 or TRBV6-3 and TRBJ2-3; the D is unclear. The germline gives CDR1 MNHEY, CDR2 SVGEGT. V was pared by 4 bases and J by 5 bases, with 19 bases between. The CDR3 spans 16 residues. The CDR3 sequence: CASSFFRPPSGDTQYF. The CDR3 nucleotides read TGTGCCAGCAGTTTTTTTAGGCCCCCCTCGGGAGATACGCAGTATTTT.

This clonotype has a handful of counts. V is TRBV12-3 or TRBV12-4 and J is TRBJ2-5; D perhaps matches TRBD2 (7 bases). Deletions cut 1 base from V and 6 bases from J, with 18 bases between. The CDR3 is 16 residues long. CDR3 amino acids: CASSLEGGGAMKTQYF. The CDR3 nucleotides read TGTGCCAGCAGTTTAGAGGGTGGGGGGGCGATGAAGACCCAGTACTTC.

DNA of the CDR3: TGTGCCAGCTCGTTCAAGAACAGGTCCTCTGGAAACACCATATATTTT. Amino acids: CASSFKNRSSGNTIYF. The chain carries TRBV18 and TRBJ1-3; D is possibly TRBD1 (5 bases). This CDR3 has 16 residues. Trimming cost V 6 bases and J 0 bases, with 15 bases left between them. Germline V CDR1 and CDR2: KGHSH, LQKENI.

In the case of this clonotype: At one end the junction does not follow the germline gene, possibly because of a read error. The rearrangement links TRBV18 to TRBJ1-1; D is possibly TRBD1 (5 bases). The germline V gene encodes CDR1 KGHSH and CDR2 LQKENI. CDR3 length equals 14 residues. The CDR3 reads CAGSPSGTETVAFF. The CDR3 region has the DNA TGTGCCGGCTCACCGTCCGGGACCGAGACTGTTGCTTTCTTT.

This clonotype was seen only a few times. The chain has TRBV2 and TRBJ1-6, with D unresolved. V lost 9 bases and J lost 5, with 11 bases in between. Germline lookup yields CDR1 SNHLY and CDR2 FYNNEI. The CDR3 is 13 residues long. The CDR3 bases are TGTGCCAGTCAGACGGGAGATAATTCACCCCTCCACTTT. It translates to CASQTGDNSPLHF. The whole variable domain, remainder taken from reference TRBV2 and TRBJ1-6, is EPEVTQTPSHQVTQMGQEVILRCVPISNHLYFYWYRQILGQKVEFLVSFYNNEISEKSEIFDDQFSVERPDGSNFTLKIRSTKLEDSAMYFCASQTGDNSPLHFGNGTRLTVT.

This clonotype was seen only a few times. V and J are TRBV19 and TRBJ2-7; tentatively, D is TRBD2 (7 bases). The CDR3 is 15 residues long. Germline V gene lookup returns CDR1 LNHDA and CDR2 SQIVND (reference sequence). Trimming left V 4 bases short and J 6 bases short, with 19 bases between. CDR3 amino acids: CASSSGGRSLGEQYF. The DNA for the CDR3 is TGTGCCAGTAGTAGCGGGGGCAGGTCCCTCGGCGAGCAGTACTTC.

The J gene is TRBJ2-3, the V gene TRBV25-1; 12 bases line up with TRBD2. The germline gives CDR1 MGHDK, CDR2 SYGVNS. The V gene end was trimmed by 2 bases and the J gene end by 1 base; junction bases not matched to a gene: 13. CDR3 size: 20 residues. The CDR3 spells CASSEEASGGGDGGTDTQYF. The CDR3 DNA reads TGTGCCAGCAGTGAAGAGGCTAGCGGGGGGGGAGATGGTGGCACAGATACGCAGTATTTT.

This clonotype appeared a few times. The chain employs TRBV7-8 and TRBJ2-1, with 10 bases fitting TRBD1. The CDR3 runs to 17 residues. The V gene end was trimmed by 1 base and the J gene end by 7 bases; junction bases not matched to a gene: 10. CDR1 SGHVS and CDR2 FQNEAQ come from the germline V gene. The CDR3 region is CASSLEVGTGARNEQFF. CDR3 bases: TGTGCCAGCAGCTTAGAAGTGGGGACAGGGGCGCGGAATGAGCAGTTCTTC.

The V gene is TRBV6-5, the J gene TRBJ2-3; TRBD2 matches at 9 bases. The length of the CDR3 is 16 residues. CDR1 and CDR2 from the germline V gene are MNHEY and SVGAGI. Trimming cost V 0 bases and J 5 bases; bases outside gene matches: 6. For the CDR3, the DNA is TGTGCCAGCAGTTACTCGTCGCGGGGGGGCGTAGATACGCAGTATTTT. Encoded protein: CASSYSSRGGVDTQYF.

This clonotype was observed a handful of times. The rearrangement joins TRBV27 to TRBJ2-2; 10 bases map to TRBD1. Germline V gene sequence: CDR1 MNHEY, CDR2 SMNVEV (reference sequence). J lost 3 bases, V lost 5 bases, and 9 bases had no gene match. The CDR3 totals 17 residues. The CDR3 coding sequence is TGTGCCAGCAGTACCAGGGACAGGGGTTTTCACACCGGGGAGCTGTTTTTT. Translation gives CASSTRDRGFHTGELFF.

The chain uses TRBV20-1 and TRBJ2-5; D tentatively fits TRBD1 or TRBD2 (5 bases each). With the DNA end fitting TRBJ2-1 better, the J assignment may be wrong. From germline, CDR1 is DFQATT and CDR2 SNEGSKA (reference sequence). This CDR3 has 13 amino acids. CDR3 bases: TGCAGTGCTCGGGGCAGGGTTAACAATGAGCAGTTCTTC. Protein sequence: CSARGRVNNEQFF.

This clonotype showed up many times. This chain links TRBV3-1 with TRBJ2-7; unclear D gene. The germline CDR1 and CDR2 sequences are LGHDT and YNNKEL (reference sequence). This CDR3 region has 11 residues. Trimming removed 1 base at V and 7 bases at J, with 5 bases between. The chain's CDR3 is CASSQGSEQYF. Here the CDR3 DNA reads TGTGCCAGCAGCCAAGGCTCAGAGCAGTACTTC.

The table lists this clonotype with a few counts. The CDR3 DNA sequence: TGTGCCAGCAGCCAAGACTTTCCGGAGACCCAGTACTTC. Translating gives CASSQDFPETQYF. This chain joins TRBV14 and TRBJ2-5; D gene unclear. In germline, CDR1 is SGHDN, CDR2 FVKESK. The CDR3 consists of 13 residues. The V end was cut by 0 bases, the J end by 5 bases, with 7 bases between.

The rearrangement joins TRBV6-2 or TRBV6-3 to TRBJ2-1, with a possible D match to TRBD2 (5 bases). Trimming removed 2 bases at V and 3 bases at J, with 11 bases between. The CDR3 is 15 residues long. CDR1 MNHEY and CDR2 SVGEGT come from the germline V gene. DNA of the CDR3: TGTGCCAGCAGTTACGGGCTAGCTCACTACAATGAGCAGTTCTTC. This gives the protein CASSYGLAHYNEQFF.

This clonotype came up a few times. The V and J genes are TRBV5-6 and TRBJ2-1, with TRBD2 as a possible D gene (6 bases). The V end was cut by 3 bases, the J end by 4 bases, with 8 bases between. Germline V gives CDR1 SGHDT, CDR2 YYEEEE. The length of the CDR3 is 13 residues. For the CDR3, the DNA is TGTGCCAGCAGCTCGGGGGTATACAATGAGCAGTTCTTC. This translates into CASSSGVYNEQFF.